These 30 T cell receptor beta chains were all obtained from the same sample, sequenced in a study of neurological immune-mediated disorders. TCRdb processed the 5' RACE reads anew with MiXCR; each CDR3 protein has one entry. In the table there are about 55,000 distinct CDR3 sequences, around 3.8% of which are singletons. The sequencing sample was made of CD4+ T cells from blood. The receptors were sampled from a woman aged 40 to 49 with multiple sclerosis.

This clonotype ranks as medium-sized. The rearrangement links TRBV7-2 to TRBJ2-1; D is unclear. The CDR3 covers 11 residues. V was shortened by 3 bases and J by 3 bases, with 0 bases between the two germline ends. The V gene's germline CDR1 is SGHTA and CDR2 FQGNSA. The CDR3 spells CASSFYNEQFF. DNA of the CDR3: TGTGCCAGCAGCTTCTACAATGAGCAGTTCTTC.

This clonotype has a count of ten or more. The chain carries TRBV11-2 and TRBJ1-5, with D possibly matching TRBD1 (6 bases). Germline V gene data show CDR1 as SGHAT and CDR2 as FQNNGV. The CDR3 extends over 14 amino acids. V gave up 2 bases and J gave up 7 bases, with 12 bases separating them. CDR3 nucleotides: TGTGCCAGCAGCTTAAACAGGGAGGGCCAGCCCCAGCATTTT. Protein product: CASSLNREGQPQHF.

This clonotype was observed many times. CDR3 bases: TGTGCCAGCAGCCGTGGACTGGCGGGGTACGAGCAGTACTTC. It translates to CASSRGLAGYEQYF. The gene calls are TRBV7-6 and TRBJ2-7; D might be TRBD2 (6 bases). In germline, CDR1 is SGHVS, CDR2 FNYEAQ. V dropped 5 bases and J dropped 4 bases, with 15 bases sitting between them. This CDR3 has 14 amino acids.

This clonotype appeared many times. V gene TRBV12-3 or TRBV12-4 combines with J gene TRBJ2-7, with TRBD1 identical over 9 bases. There are 15 residues in the CDR3. V dropped 6 bases and J dropped 4; count of bases not matched to a gene: 10. The CDR3 spells CASRLTGGRGYEQYF. For the CDR3, the DNA is TGTGCCAGCAGATTGACAGGGGGAAGGGGGTACGAGCAGTACTTC.

This clonotype showed up many times. The chain couples TRBV29-1 to TRBJ1-1, with D perhaps TRBD1 (5 bases). Deletions cut 7 bases from V and 4 bases from J, with 13 bases between. The germline V gene encodes CDR1 SQVTM and CDR2 ANQGSEA. The CDR3 covers 12 residues. The CDR3 reads CSGEGLSTEAFF. The DNA of the CDR3 is TGCAGCGGAGAGGGGCTTTCCACTGAAGCTTTCTTT.

Many counts were recorded for this clonotype. This sequence joins TRBV6-2 or TRBV6-3 and TRBJ1-5, with D tentatively TRBD1 (5 bases). V lost 6 bases and J 9 bases, leaving 15 bases between the germline ends. CDR3 length equals 13 residues. CDR1 and CDR2 (germline): MNHEY, SVGEGT. The DNA of the CDR3 is TGTGCCAGCAGCAGGGACTTGATCGGGCCCCAGCATTTT. It translates to CASSRDLIGPQHF.

This clonotype was seen ten or more times. The chain has TRBV20-1 and TRBJ1-3; D is unclear. The CDR3 sequence is 14 residues long. V lost 3 bases, J lost 2 bases, and 11 bases lay in between. CDR1 is DFQATT, CDR2 SNEGSKA, per germline (reference sequence). This CDR3 reads CSASPGGAGNTIYF. CDR3 DNA: TGCAGTGCTAGCCCCGGAGGAGCTGGAAACACCATATATTTT.

This clonotype was seen at least ten times. The V call is TRBV10-2, the J call TRBJ1-2; a weak D match, TRBD1 (5 bases). Germline V gives CDR1 WSHSY, CDR2 SAAADI. The CDR3 covers 13 residues. Deletions cut 0 bases from V and 6 bases from J, with 8 bases between. CDR3 protein: CASSESTGHGYTF. The CDR3 nucleotides read TGCGCCAGCAGTGAGTCGACGGGGCATGGCTACACCTTC.

This clonotype showed up many times. The V call is TRBV5-1, the J call TRBJ2-5, with D possibly being TRBD2 (6 bases). With 1 base removed from V and 1 base from J, the gap between germline ends came to 8 bases. The V gene's germline CDR1 is SGHRS and CDR2 YFSETQ. The CDR3 totals 14 residues. The CDR3 DNA reads TGCGCCAGCAGCTTGATGGGACTCCAAGAGACCCAGTACTTC. Its protein product is CASSLMGLQETQYF.

The table lists this clonotype with many counts. The chain couples TRBV5-1 to TRBJ1-6, with D possibly TRBD1 on 6 matching bases. CDR1 SGHRS and CDR2 YFSETQ come from the germline V gene. CDR3 length: 14 amino acids. With 0 bases removed from V and 10 bases from J, the gap between germline ends came to 11 bases. Here the CDR3 DNA reads TGCGCCAGCAGCTTGGAAGGGGGGGACTCACCCCTCCACTTT. Its translation: CASSLEGGDSPLHF.

This clonotype was detected ten times or more. V and J are TRBV3-1 and TRBJ1-1, with a weak D call TRBD1 (5 bases). CDR1 LGHDT and CDR2 YNNKEL come from the germline V gene (reference sequence). Trimming stripped 4 bases from V and 3 bases from J, with 12 bases between. The CDR3 sequence is 14 residues long. The CDR3 loop is CASSPQWGDTEAFF. CDR3 nucleotide sequence: TGTGCCAGCAGCCCTCAGTGGGGGGACACTGAAGCTTTCTTT.

This clonotype has ten or more counts. V usage is TRBV20-1 and J usage is TRBJ2-2; no firm D call. The germline V and J ends were trimmed by 3 bases and 1 base, with 9 bases remaining between them. The germline gives CDR1 DFQATT, CDR2 SNEGSKA (reference sequence). This CDR3 contains 14 residues. CDR3 region: CSARASENTGELFF. The CDR3 region has the DNA TGCAGTGCTAGGGCCTCGGAGAACACCGGGGAGCTGTTTTTT.

This clonotype appeared many times. The V gene is TRBV10-3, the J gene TRBJ2-3; tentatively, D is TRBD1 (6 bases). Per the germline V gene, CDR1 is ENHRY and CDR2 is SYGVKD. The germline V and J ends were trimmed by 5 bases and 3 bases, with 18 bases remaining between them. This CDR3 contains 16 residues. This chain's CDR3 is CAISSPGYRETDTQYF. CDR3 in DNA: TGTGCCATCAGTTCGCCGGGCTACAGGGAAACAGATACGCAGTATTTT.

This clonotype has ten or more counts. The chain combines TRBV20-1 with TRBJ2-1; D tentatively fits TRBD1 or TRBD2 (7 bases each). This CDR3 has 14 residues. Per the germline V gene, CDR1 is DFQATT and CDR2 is SNEGSKA (reference sequence). V lost 5 bases to trimming and J lost 5 bases, with 16 bases between them. The CDR3 sequence is CSAQGGGLNNEQFF. The CDR3 coding sequence is TGCAGTGCTCAGGGGGGGGGACTAAACAATGAGCAGTTCTTC.

This clonotype was counted ten times or more. The V and J genes are TRBV5-4 and TRBJ2-7, with D tentatively TRBD2 (6 bases). Per the germline V gene, CDR1 is SGHNT and CDR2 is YYREEE (reference sequence). Trimming removed 4 bases at V and 7 bases at J, with 15 bases between. The CDR3 contains 13 residues. CDR3 residues: CASSPDAGFEQYF. The DNA for the CDR3 is TGTGCCAGCAGCCCGGACGCGGGATTTGAGCAGTACTTC.

The sample holds many counts of this clonotype. CDR3 in amino acids: CASSGGTGDSGANVLTF. The CDR3 coding sequence is TGCGCCAGCAGCGGCGGGACAGGGGACTCTGGGGCCAACGTCCTGACTTTC. This rearrangement joins TRBV5-1 to TRBJ2-6; TRBD1 aligns across 10 bases. This CDR3 is 17 amino acids long. Germline V gene lookup returns CDR1 SGHRS and CDR2 YFSETQ. With V trimmed by 4 bases and J by 0 bases, 4 bases remained unmatched.

This clonotype was observed at least ten times. This chain joins TRBV29-1 and TRBJ2-2; possible D gene TRBD2, 5 bases. Germline lookup yields CDR1 SQVTM and CDR2 ANQGSEA. Trimming left V 5 bases short and J 0 bases short, with 10 bases between. The CDR3 length is 14 residues. The CDR3 DNA is TGCAGCGTTACGAGCGGATCGAACACCGGGGAGCTGTTTTTT. Its protein product is CSVTSGSNTGELFF.

Many counts were recorded for this clonotype. The chain combines TRBV5-1 with TRBJ2-2; 8 bases are a match to TRBD2. There are 14 residues in the CDR3. V lost 8 bases and J lost 8; bases outside the gene matches: 11. Germline V gives CDR1 SGHRS, CDR2 YFSETQ. The CDR3 bases are TGCGCCAGTCTGCCGGGACTAGAAACTGGGGAGCTGTTTTTT. Its translation: CASLPGLETGELFF.

This clonotype was detected many times. This sequence joins TRBV10-3 and TRBJ1-2, with D possibly matching TRBD1 (6 bases). CDR3 size: 12 residues. Trimming took off 7 bases at V and 6 bases at J, with 12 bases between the two ends. CDR1 and CDR2 (germline): ENHRY, SYGVKD. CDR3 amino acids: CAIKGEGNGYTF. The CDR3 bases are TGTGCCATCAAGGGGGAAGGCAATGGCTACACCTTC.

There are many counts of this clonotype. This chain links TRBV5-1 with TRBJ1-1; D ambiguous. Looked up from germline, CDR1 is SGHRS and CDR2 is YFSETQ. The V end lost 4 bases, the J end lost 5 bases, and 15 bases lay between the germline ends. This CDR3 is 14 amino acids long. This CDR3 reads CASSVDGMGTEAFF. The CDR3 nucleotides are TGCGCCAGCAGCGTGGATGGGATGGGGACTGAAGCTTTCTTT.

There are many counts of this clonotype. This rearrangement joins TRBV2 to TRBJ1-5; D might be TRBD1 (6 bases). CDR1 and CDR2 from the germline V gene are SNHLY and FYNNEI. V shed 7 bases and J shed 5 bases, with 15 bases lying between them. The CDR3 runs to 14 residues. CDR3 nucleotide sequence: TGTGCCAGCATGGGTGGGACACCCGATCAGCCCCAGCATTTT. It specifies CASMGGTPDQPQHF.

This clonotype was found many times. The chain carries TRBV18 and TRBJ2-7, with D uncertain. V gave up 0 bases and J gave up 2 bases, with 2 bases separating them. Per the germline V gene, CDR1 is KGHSH and CDR2 is LQKENI. CDR3 length: 12 residues. The CDR3 DNA reads TGTGCCAGCTCACCACCCACCTACGAGCAGTACTTC. Amino acid sequence: CASSPPTYEQYF.

This clonotype has at least ten counts. The chain combines TRBV11-2 with TRBJ2-7; TRBD1 is a possible D gene (6 bases). This CDR3 spans 14 amino acids. The germline gives CDR1 SGHAT, CDR2 FQNNGV. Trimming left V 4 bases short and J 10 bases short, with 20 bases between. CDR3 protein: CASSSGHFRATQYF. The CDR3 DNA follows: TGTGCCAGCAGCTCGGGACACTTTCGGGCTACACAGTACTTC.

Many counts were recorded for this clonotype. The CDR3 DNA follows: TGCGCCAGCAGCCCGGGAGTGGACACTGAAGCTTTCTTT. Amino acid sequence: CASSPGVDTEAFF. The chain carries TRBV5-1 and TRBJ1-1; D remains ambiguous. The CDR3 contains 13 residues. Germline CDR1 is SGHRS and CDR2 is YFSETQ. Trimming stripped 4 bases from V and 3 bases from J, with 10 bases between. Filled out from reference TRBV5-1 and TRBJ1-1, the complete variable domain reads KAGVTQTPRYLIKTRGQQVTLSCSPISGHRSVSWYQQTPGQGLQFLFEYFSETQRNKGNFPGRFSGRQFSNSRSEMNVSTLELGDSALYLCASSPGVDTEAFFGQGTRLTVV.

This clonotype was detected ten times or more. V and J are TRBV5-1 and TRBJ1-1; a possible D gene is TRBD1 (5 bases). Germline V gene lookup returns CDR1 SGHRS and CDR2 YFSETQ. The CDR3 runs 14 residues. V lost 0 bases and J 4 bases, leaving 10 bases between the germline ends. In DNA, the CDR3 is TGCGCCAGCAGCTTGGATGGTAGGGGCACTGAAGCTTTCTTT. This encodes CASSLDGRGTEAFF.

This clonotype was seen at least ten times. V usage is TRBV5-1 and J usage is TRBJ1-2; D not certain. From germline, CDR1 is SGHRS and CDR2 YFSETQ. Trimming stripped 1 base from V and 3 bases from J, with 7 bases between. The CDR3 extends over 13 amino acids. CDR3 loop: CASSLPGDYGYTF. The CDR3 DNA sequence: TGCGCCAGCAGCTTGCCTGGTGACTATGGCTACACCTTC.

This clonotype was seen repeatedly, ten times or more. The chain combines TRBV4-2 with TRBJ1-4; D uncertain. The CDR3 spans 17 residues. V was cut by 0 bases and J by 4 bases, with 15 bases left in between. CDR1 and CDR2 (germline): LGHNA, YNFKEQ. The CDR3 spells CASSQDVSRMFNEKLFF. In DNA, the CDR3 is TGTGCCAGCAGCCAAGATGTATCCCGGATGTTTAATGAAAAACTGTTTTTT.

This clonotype was seen many times. The CDR3 loop is CASSPTGETATPLHF. The CDR3 nucleotides are TGTGCCAGCAGTCCCACGGGGGAGACGGCGACACCCCTCCACTTT. The V and J genes are TRBV6-4 and TRBJ1-6; D is possibly TRBD1 (5 bases). V was pared by 5 bases and J by 11 bases, with 19 bases between. This CDR3 comprises 15 residues. CDR1 and CDR2 from the germline V gene are MRHNA and SNTAGT.

Ten or more counts support this clonotype. The chain carries TRBV20-1 and TRBJ2-3; 9 nucleotides match TRBD2. The CDR3 loop spans 15 amino acids. CDR1 and CDR2 from the germline V gene are DFQATT and SNEGSKA (reference sequence). The V gene end was trimmed by 5 bases and the J gene end by 1 base; junction bases not matched to a gene: 7. CDR3 sequence (DNA): TGCAGTGCTCGCGGGGGGGTGATACGCACAGATACGCAGTATTTT. This gives the protein CSARGGVIRTDTQYF.

In this sample, this clonotype turned up many times. The J gene is TRBJ1-1, the V gene TRBV12-3 or TRBV12-4; no clear D. Trimming stripped 5 bases from V and 0 bases from J, with 7 bases between. This CDR3 contains 13 residues. The CDR3 reads CASSRIMNTEAFF. Written as DNA, the CDR3 is TGTGCCAGCAGTAGGATAATGAACACTGAAGCTTTCTTT.